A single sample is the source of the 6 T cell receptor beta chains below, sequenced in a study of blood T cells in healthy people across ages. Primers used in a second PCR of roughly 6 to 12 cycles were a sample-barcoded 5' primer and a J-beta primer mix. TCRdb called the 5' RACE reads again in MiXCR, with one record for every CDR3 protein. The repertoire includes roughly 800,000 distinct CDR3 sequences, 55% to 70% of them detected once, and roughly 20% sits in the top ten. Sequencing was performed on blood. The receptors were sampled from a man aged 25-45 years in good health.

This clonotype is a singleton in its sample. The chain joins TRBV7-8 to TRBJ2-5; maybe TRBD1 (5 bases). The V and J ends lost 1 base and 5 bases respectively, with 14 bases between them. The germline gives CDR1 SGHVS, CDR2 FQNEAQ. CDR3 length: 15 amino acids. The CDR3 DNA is TGTGCCAGCAGCTTAGGCTCAGGGAACGGTGAGACCCAGTACTTC. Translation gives CASSLGSGNGETQYF.

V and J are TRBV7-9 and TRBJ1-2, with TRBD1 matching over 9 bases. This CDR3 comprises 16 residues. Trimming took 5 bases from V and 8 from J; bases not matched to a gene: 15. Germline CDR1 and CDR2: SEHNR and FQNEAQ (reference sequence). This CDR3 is CASSAPGTGLRRGYTF. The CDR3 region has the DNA TGTGCCAGCAGCGCGCCCGGGACAGGGTTACGTCGCGGCTACACCTTC.

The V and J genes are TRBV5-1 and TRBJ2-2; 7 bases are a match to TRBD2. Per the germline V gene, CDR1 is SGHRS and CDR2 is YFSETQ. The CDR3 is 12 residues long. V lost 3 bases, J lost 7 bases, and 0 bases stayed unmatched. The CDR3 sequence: CASSWEGGELFF. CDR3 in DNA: TGCGCCAGCAGCTGGGAGGGCGGGGAGCTGTTTTTT.

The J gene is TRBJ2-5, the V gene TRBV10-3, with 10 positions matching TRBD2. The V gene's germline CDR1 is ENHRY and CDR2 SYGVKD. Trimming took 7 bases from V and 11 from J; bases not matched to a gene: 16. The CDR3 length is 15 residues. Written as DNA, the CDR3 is TGTGCCATCATGCTGGGACTAGCGAGAAACAATGAGCAGTACTTC. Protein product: CAIMLGLARNNEQYF.

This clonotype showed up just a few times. CDR3 bases: TGTGCCAGCAGCCGTAGCGGGAGTTACGAAAATGAGCAGTTCTTC. Its translation is CASSRSGSYENEQFF. This rearrangement joins TRBV7-9 to TRBJ2-1; 9 bases agree with TRBD2. The trim removed 5 bases at V and 7 bases at J, leaving 9 bases unmatched. The CDR3 length is 15 residues. Germline V gene lookup returns CDR1 SEHNR and CDR2 FQNEAQ (reference sequence). Full variable domain (missing parts from reference TRBV7-9 and TRBJ2-1): DTGVSQNPRHKITKRGQNVTFRCDPISEHNRLYWYRQTLGQGPEFLTYFQNEAQLEKSRLLSDRFSAERPKGSFSTLEIQRTEQGDSAMYLCASSRSGSYENEQFFGPGTRLTVL.

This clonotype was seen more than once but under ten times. The CDR3: CASSRWGGTPWEYF. CDR3 in DNA: TGTGCCAGCAGCCGCTGGGGCGGGACGCCGTGGGAGTACTTC. This chain links TRBV5-6 with TRBJ2-4, with TRBD2 as a possible D gene (6 bases). The CDR3 is 14 residues long. V lost 4 bases and J 14 bases, leaving 22 bases between the germline ends. Germline CDR1 SGHDT, CDR2 YYEEEE.